The 16 T cell receptor beta chains listed next were all sequenced from one sample in a study of cytomegalovirus exposure and HLA in healthy donors. The PCR was carried out with 60 Vbeta primers and 13 Jbeta primers. Here immunoSEQ multiplex PCR was the method, and the copy in TCRdb shows in-frame clones only, minus some. The sample yields more than 95,000 clones, over 9.5% seen once. The sample consisted of PBMCs. The receptor source for this set is a man aged 40-49 years in good health and CMV-seropositive.

This clone was recorded a few times. This CDR3 reads CAWSRNRGTTNYGYTF. CDR3 nucleotide sequence: TGTGCCTGGAGCAGGAACAGGGGGACAACTAACTATGGCTACACCTTC. The J gene is TRBJ1-2, the V gene TRBV30, with TRBD1 matching over 8 bases. V lost 3 bases and J lost 0; bases outside the gene matches: 9. This CDR3 has 16 amino acids. The V gene's germline CDR1 is GTSNPN and CDR2 SVGIG (reference sequence).

This clone was seen more than once but under ten times. This sequence joins TRBV5-1 and TRBJ1-1; no reliable D call. V was clipped by 4 bases and J by 0 bases, with 7 bases between them. The CDR3 sequence is 13 residues long. Germline CDR1 is SGHRS and CDR2 is YFSETQ. CDR3 nucleotide sequence: TGCGCCAGCAGCGTCGCGGTGAACACTGAAGCTTTCTTT. Translating it yields CASSVAVNTEAFF.

This clone was counted between two and nine times. The gene calls are TRBV18 and TRBJ2-1, with 10 bases matching TRBD2. The CDR3 covers 17 residues. Germline-derived CDR1 and CDR2 are KGHSH and LQKENI. The ends lost 1 base at V and 4 bases at J; junction bases unmatched: 7. DNA for the CDR3: TGTGCCAGCTCACCACTCAGCGGGAGGGCCGGGTACAATGAGCAGTTCTTC. As protein: CASSPLSGRAGYNEQFF.

The chain couples TRBV6-5 to TRBJ2-7, with D perhaps matching TRBD1 (7 bases). V lost 5 bases, J lost 5 bases, and 19 bases lay in between. The CDR3 spans 15 residues. Germline-derived CDR1 and CDR2 are MNHEY and SVGAGI. The CDR3 reads CASSRRGQGFHEQYF. Written as DNA, the CDR3 is TGTGCCAGCAGTCGGAGGGGGCAGGGGTTCCACGAGCAGTACTTC.

The table lists this clone with a few counts. The chain has TRBV6-6 and TRBJ2-7, with D possibly matching TRBD1 (5 bases). CDR3 length equals 15 residues. CDR1 is MNHNY and CDR2 is SVGAGI in the germline V gene (reference sequence). The V end was cut by 0 bases, the J end by 0 bases, with 9 bases between. The CDR3 loop reads CASSYSIRASYEQYF. For the CDR3, the DNA is TGTGCCAGCAGTTACTCGATCAGGGCCTCCTACGAGCAGTACTTC.

This clone was observed a few times. The rearrangement uses TRBV27 and TRBJ1-2; 11 bases are a match to TRBD1. The CDR3 is 14 residues long. Per the germline V gene, CDR1 is MNHEY and CDR2 is SMNVEV (reference sequence). Trimming took 3 bases from V and 7 from J; bases not matched to a gene: 4. CDR3 amino acids: CASSFGTGGFGYTF. Written as DNA, the CDR3 is TGTGCCAGCAGTTTTGGGACAGGGGGATTTGGCTACACCTTC.

J is TRBJ1-5 and V is TRBV28; 10 nucleotides match TRBD1. The V segment lost 3 bases and the J segment 5 bases; nucleotides outside the gene matches: 7. The CDR3 consists of 16 residues. In germline, CDR1 is MDHEN, CDR2 SYDVKM. The DNA of the CDR3 is TGTGCCAGCAGTTTGAGGGGACAGGGGAATGATCAGCCCCAGCATTTT. It specifies CASSLRGQGNDQPQHF. The entire variable domain, with the rest obtained from reference TRBV28 and TRBJ1-5, is as follows: DVKVTQSSRYLVKRTGEKVFLECVQDMDHENMFWYRQDPGLGLRLIYFSYDVKMKEKGDIPEGYSVSREKKERFSLILESASTNQTSMYLCASSLRGQGNDQPQHFGDGTRLSIL.

This clone was found many times. At one end the junction does not follow the germline gene, possibly because of a read error. This sample also contains other DNA sequences that code for the same CDR3. The rearrangement uses TRBV5-4 and TRBJ2-5; 11 positions match TRBD2. Per the germline V gene, CDR1 is SGHNT and CDR2 is YYREEE (reference sequence). The CDR3 is 16 residues long. The CDR3, as DNA: TGCGCCAGCAGCCAAGACGCCGGGACTAGCGGCCGACGGGAGTACTTC. This sequence encodes CASSQDAGTSGRREYF. The full variable domain, in which reference TRBV5-4 and TRBJ2-5 provide the parts outside the CDR3, is ETGVTQSPTHLIKTRGQQVTLRCSSQSGHNTVSWYQQALGQGPQFIFQYYREEENGRGNFPPRFSGLQFPNYSSELNVNALELDDSALYLCASSQDAGTSGRREYFGPGTRLLVL.

This clone was recorded a few times. V is TRBV6-6 and J is TRBJ1-4; D not resolved. The V end lost 8 bases, the J end lost 10 bases, and 8 bases lay between the germline ends. The CDR3 has 10 amino acids. Germline CDR1 and CDR2: MNHNY and SVGAGI (reference sequence). This CDR3 is CASWSGKLFF. CDR3 DNA: TGTGCCAGCTGGTCAGGAAAACTGTTTTTT.

There are a few counts of this clone. V is TRBV28 and J is TRBJ1-1; D might be TRBD1 (5 bases). Germline V gives CDR1 MDHEN, CDR2 SYDVKM. There are 15 residues in the CDR3. The V gene lost 7 bases and the J gene lost 1 base, with 16 bases spanning the gap. The CDR3 DNA is TGTGCCAGCACCCTCTTTAGGGGAGGGAACACTGAAGCTTTCTTT. Residues: CASTLFRGGNTEAFF.

The chain links TRBV7-9 to TRBJ2-7, with TRBD1 as a possible D gene (5 bases). The CDR3 runs 13 residues. Trimming stripped 2 bases from V and 2 bases from J, with 7 bases between. CDR1 SEHNR and CDR2 FQNEAQ come from the germline V gene (reference sequence). CDR3 in amino acids: CASSLMTAYEQYF. The CDR3 coding sequence is TGTGCCAGCAGCTTAATGACAGCCTACGAGCAGTACTTC.

This chain links TRBV28 with TRBJ2-3; 9 positions match TRBD1. The CDR3 is made up of 16 amino acids. The V segment lost 4 bases and the J segment 0 bases; nucleotides outside the gene matches: 5. The germline V gene encodes CDR1 MDHEN and CDR2 SYDVKM. The CDR3 DNA follows: TGTGCCAGCAGTTCCCCCGGGACAGGGAGCACAGATACGCAGTATTTT. Its protein product is CASSSPGTGSTDTQYF.

Points on this clone: No conserved phenylalanine or tryptophan ends this CDR3, so it is likely a read error. V usage is TRBV5-1 and J usage is TRBJ2-2; 9 bases are a match to TRBD1. There are 15 residues in the CDR3. The junction had 5 bases not matched to a gene; V was cut back by 4 bases and J by 4 bases. CDR1 is SGHRS, CDR2 YFSETQ, per germline. CDR3 nucleotide sequence: TGCGCCAGCAGCGAGGGACAGGGACCCACCGGGGAGCTGTTTGTT. As protein: CASSEGQGPTGELFV.

The CDR3 region has the DNA TGCGCCAGCAGCTTCCAGGACTATGGCTACACCTTC. Translation gives CASSFQDYGYTF. J is TRBJ1-2 and V is TRBV5-1; D not certain. Germline CDR1 and CDR2: SGHRS and YFSETQ. The V end lost 2 bases, the J end lost 3 bases, and 5 bases lay between the germline ends. The CDR3 is made up of 12 amino acids.

This clone has just a few counts. The V gene is TRBV7-2, the J gene TRBJ1-2; D gene ambiguous. V shed 1 base and J shed 8 bases, with 5 bases lying between them. The CDR3 runs to 11 residues. Germline CDR1 reads SGHTA; CDR2 reads FQGNSA. This CDR3 is CASSLGRGYTF. The CDR3 coding sequence is TGTGCCAGCAGCTTAGGGCGGGGCTACACCTTC.

A few counts support this clone. The chain joins TRBV7-2 to TRBJ1-1; 7 bases line up with TRBD1. CDR3 length: 14 amino acids. The germline V gene encodes CDR1 SGHTA and CDR2 FQGNSA. V lost 4 bases to trimming and J lost 5 bases; unmatched junction nucleotides: 7. CDR3 in DNA: TGTGCCAGCAGCTCAGGGGGAAGTCGGACTGAAGCTTTCTTT. This gives the protein CASSSGGSRTEAFF.